A selection of T cell receptor beta chains follows, all from one sample in a study of blood T cell repertoires in COVID-19. The table came from immunoSEQ multiplex PCR; TCRdb's copy has only in-frame clones and leaves some out. The sample gives under 250,000 clones, 70% to 90% of which show up once; around 6.4% is in the top ten. Sequencing was carried out using peripheral blood. These receptor sequences come from a woman in her fifties or sixties with active or convalescent COVID-19. Each CDR3 is given with its conserved first and last residue. The D gene is left open where the match is weak. Clone size is stated in some rows and not others, as once, few, many or a class when expanded.

CDR3 protein	CDR3 DNA	clone size	J gene	D gene	V gene
CASTTGDETQYF	TGTGCCAGTACAACAGGGGACGAGACCCAGTACTTC	-	TRBJ2-5	TRBD1	TRBV19
CASRSRTGMMETEAFF	TGTGCCAGTAGATCTAGGACAGGGATGATGGAAACTGAAGCTTTCTTT	-	TRBJ1-1	TRBD1	TRBV19
CASRGSGDQPQHF	TGTGCCAGCCGGGGCAGCGGGGATCAGCCCCAGCATTTT	-	TRBJ1-5	-	TRBV12-3/TRBV12-4
CASSTPMESNQPQHF	TGTGCCAGCAGTACCCCCATGGAGAGCAATCAGCCCCAGCATTTT	few	TRBJ1-5	-	TRBV6-6
CATSDPLRGGADTQYF	TGTGCCACCAGTGACCCCTTGAGGGGGGGCGCAGATACGCAGTATTTT	-	TRBJ2-3	-	TRBV24-1
CASSLSRDPNTGELFF	TGTGCCAGCAGTTTATCTCGAGATCCGAACACCGGGGAGCTGTTTTTT	-	TRBJ2-2	-	TRBV27
CASSLAKRNEQFF	TGTGCCAGCAGCTTGGCCAAGCGCAATGAGCAGTTCTTC	few	TRBJ2-1	-	TRBV5-5
CASSLRTGEAYEQYF	TGTGCTAGCAGCCTAAGGACAGGGGAAGCCTACGAGCAGTACTTC	-	TRBJ2-7	TRBD1	TRBV7-7
CASSQGLAGSEQYF	TGTGCCAGCAGCCAAGGACTAGCGGGTAGCGAGCAGTACTTC	-	TRBJ2-7	TRBD2	TRBV3-1/TRBV3-2
CASSQGNADRAGELFF	TGTGCCAGCAGCCAAGGCAACGCCGACAGGGCCGGGGAGCTGTTTTTT	-	TRBJ2-2	TRBD1	TRBV14
CASSDWTGLNEKLFF	TGTGCCAGCAGTGATTGGACAGGGCTTAATGAAAAACTGTTTTTT	-	TRBJ1-4	TRBD1	TRBV25-1
CASRASGSDEQFF	TGCGCCAGCAGGGCTAGCGGGAGCGATGAGCAGTTCTTC	once	TRBJ2-1	TRBD2	TRBV10-1
CASSQVRGTEAFF	TGTGCCAGCAGCCAAGTGAGGGGGACTGAAGCTTTCTTT	-	TRBJ1-1	-	TRBV14
CASSEGTGQETQYF	TGTGCCAGCAGTGAAGGGACAGGGCAAGAGACCCAGTACTTC	-	TRBJ2-5	TRBD1	TRBV6-1